The 20 T cell receptor beta chains in this list originate from one sample, sequenced in a study of neurological immune-mediated disorders. TCRdb reprocessed the 5' RACE reads with MiXCR, giving one entry per CDR3 protein. The sample lists 11,000 to 15,000 distinct CDR3 sequences; 13% were seen once. The specimen sequenced was CD8+ T cells from blood. The receptors were gathered from a female donor with HTLV-1-associated myelopathy (HAM/TSP).

At least ten counts were recorded for this clonotype. The V and J genes are TRBV6-2 or TRBV6-3 and TRBJ1-2; D is unresolved. Germline V gives CDR1 MNHEY, CDR2 SVGEGT. V dropped 9 bases and J dropped 6 bases, with 23 bases sitting between them. CDR3 length: 15 residues. The CDR3 reads CASCDPGPPGDGYTF. In DNA, the CDR3 is TGTGCCAGTTGCGACCCGGGCCCTCCAGGTGATGGCTACACCTTC.

This clonotype has a count of ten or more. The rearrangement uses TRBV4-2 and TRBJ2-1; D possibly corresponds to TRBD2 (7 bases). Trimming removed 0 bases from V and 15 bases from J, with 18 bases in between. Looked up from germline, CDR1 is LGHNA and CDR2 is YNFKEQ. This CDR3 spans 14 amino acids. The CDR3: CASSQDSGGGLPFF. The CDR3 DNA reads as TGTGCCAGCAGCCAAGATTCAGGCGGGGGCCTCCCGTTCTTC.

This clonotype was counted at least ten times. The CDR3 region is CASSPTWWPYEQYF. The CDR3 DNA reads as TGTGCCAGCAGCCCAACTTGGTGGCCCTACGAGCAGTACTTC. The chain uses TRBV9 and TRBJ2-7; D is unclear. Germline V CDR1 and CDR2: SGDLS, YYNGEE. The V end was cut by 4 bases, the J end by 2 bases, with 13 bases between. The CDR3 covers 14 residues.

The sample holds many counts of this clonotype. This rearrangement joins TRBV5-1 to TRBJ2-7, with D possibly matching TRBD1 (7 bases). The CDR3 runs to 17 residues. V shed 1 base and J shed 3 bases, with 20 bases lying between them. CDR1 SGHRS and CDR2 YFSETQ come from the germline V gene. CDR3 DNA: TGCGCCAGCAGCTTGAGAGGGTCCCAGGGGGGCTTCTACGAGCAGTACTTC. Amino acid sequence: CASSLRGSQGGFYEQYF.

This clonotype was observed many times. The chain recombines TRBV20-1 with TRBJ2-2; TRBD2 matches at 7 bases. This CDR3 has 17 residues. V trimming: 6 bases; J trimming: 4 bases; junction bases outside the gene matches: 17. Germline-derived CDR1 and CDR2 are DFQATT and SNEGSKA (reference sequence). In DNA form, the CDR3 reads TGCAGTGCCAGCGGGGCATCGGGTGGGGCGAGCACCGGGGAGCTGTTTTTT. Its translation is CSASGASGGASTGELFF.

The table lists this clonotype with many counts. The rearrangement joins TRBV29-1 to TRBJ1-2, with D possibly being TRBD1 (5 bases). Trimming left V 1 base short and J 2 bases short, with 5 bases between. The CDR3 has 12 residues. The germline gives CDR1 SQVTM, CDR2 ANQGSEA. The CDR3 coding sequence is TGCAGCGTTGAAGCAGGGAACTATGGCTACACCTTC. The encoded protein is CSVEAGNYGYTF.

This clonotype appeared many times. The gene calls are TRBV6-2 or TRBV6-3 and TRBJ1-5; tentatively, D is TRBD1 (5 bases). The CDR3 extends over 16 amino acids. The germline V gene has CDR1 MNHEY and CDR2 SVGEGT. V gave up 6 bases and J gave up 2 bases, with 17 bases separating them. The CDR3 coding sequence is TGTGCCAGCAGCAGCCATGCCGGGACGCGCAATCAGCCCCAGCATTTT. This codes for CASSSHAGTRNQPQHF.

This clonotype was seen ten or more times. The chain has TRBV9 and TRBJ1-3, with D possibly being TRBD1 (6 bases). This CDR3 region has 17 residues. Trimming shortened V by 3 bases and J by 1 base, and 17 bases separated the two germline ends. Germline CDR1 is SGDLS and CDR2 is YYNGEE. The CDR3 region is CASSEGVARLSGNTIYF. CDR3 nucleotides: TGTGCCAGCAGCGAGGGGGTCGCTCGATTGTCTGGAAACACCATATATTTT. The full variable domain, with the rest looked up from reference TRBV9 and TRBJ1-3, is DSGVTQTPKHLITATGQRVTLRCSPRSGDLSVYWYQQSLDQGLQFLIQYYNGEERAKGNILERFSAQQFPDLHSELNLSSLELGDSALYFCASSEGVARLSGNTIYFGEGSWLTVV.

This clonotype showed up many times. The J gene is TRBJ2-5, the V gene TRBV28; TRBD2 matches at 9 bases. The CDR3 runs 14 residues. With 8 bases clipped from V and 2 bases from J, the junction kept 6 bases outside the gene matches. CDR1 is MDHEN and CDR2 is SYDVKM in the germline V gene. The CDR3 DNA is TGTGCCAGCGGGACTAGCATGAAGCAAGAGACCCAGTACTTC. Protein: CASGTSMKQETQYF.

This clonotype was found many times. The chain couples TRBV5-1 to TRBJ2-7, with D unclear. Germline CDR1 SGHRS, CDR2 YFSETQ. CDR3 size: 16 residues. The V and J ends lost 0 bases and 1 base respectively, with 14 bases between them. The CDR3: CASSLVVGPRSYEQYF. In nucleotides, the CDR3 is TGCGCCAGCAGCTTGGTGGTTGGCCCGAGATCCTACGAGCAGTACTTC.

This clonotype came up many times. This rearrangement joins TRBV20-1 to TRBJ2-5; D is uncertain. The CDR3 loop spans 12 amino acids. Germline V gives CDR1 DFQATT, CDR2 SNEGSKA (reference sequence). With 1 base removed from V and 4 bases from J, the gap between germline ends came to 7 bases. CDR3 amino acids: CSARAVGETQYF. The CDR3 DNA reads TGCAGTGCTAGAGCGGTGGGAGAGACCCAGTACTTC.

This clonotype came up many times. The gene calls are TRBV9 and TRBJ2-5, with 9 bases aligning to TRBD2. V lost 4 bases, J lost 5 bases, and 6 bases stayed unmatched. This CDR3 contains 14 residues. The germline CDR1 and CDR2 sequences are SGDLS and YYNGEE. CDR3 DNA: TGTGCCAGCAGCATTAGCGGGAGCAAGGAGACCCAGTACTTC. It codes for CASSISGSKETQYF.

This clonotype showed up many times. The chain is built from TRBV4-1 and TRBJ1-1, with TRBD1 matching over 8 bases. This CDR3 is built from 15 residues. V lost 2 bases, J lost 5 bases, and 7 bases stayed unmatched. CDR1 and CDR2 from the germline V gene are MGHRA and YSYEKL. Here the CDR3 reads CASSQPVQGGTEAFF. In nucleotides, the CDR3 is TGCGCCAGCAGCCAACCGGTACAGGGGGGTACTGAAGCTTTCTTT.

This clonotype has ten or more counts. V usage is TRBV24-1 and J usage is TRBJ2-3; 11 positions match TRBD1. This CDR3 has 16 amino acids. The V segment lost 2 bases and the J segment 6 bases; nucleotides outside the gene matches: 6. Germline CDR1 reads KGHDR; CDR2 reads SFDVKD. The CDR3 loop reads CATSDSWTGGLDTQYF. In nucleotides, the CDR3 is TGTGCCACCAGTGATTCCTGGACAGGGGGCTTGGATACGCAGTATTTT.

Ten or more counts support this clonotype. The genes are TRBV20-1 and TRBJ2-5; 10 nucleotides align to TRBD2. The CDR3 sequence is 18 residues long. CDR1 DFQATT and CDR2 SNEGSKA come from the germline V gene (reference sequence). V lost 1 base, J lost 0 bases, and 11 bases stayed unmatched. The CDR3 sequence is CSARAHPGAGGYQETQYF. The CDR3 bases are TGCAGTGCTAGAGCTCATCCCGGAGCGGGAGGGTACCAAGAGACCCAGTACTTC.

This clonotype came up many times. V and J are TRBV7-6 and TRBJ2-2; D is undetermined. CDR3 length: 12 residues. Germline V gene sequence: CDR1 SGHVS, CDR2 FNYEAQ. The V and J ends lost 4 bases and 4 bases respectively, with 4 bases between them. The DNA of the CDR3 is TGTGCCAGCAGCTCCTCCACCGGGGAGCTGTTTTTT. Residues: CASSSSTGELFF.

The V call is TRBV19, the J call TRBJ2-3; 8 bases fit TRBD2. The junction had 4 bases not matched to a gene; V was cut back by 2 bases and J by 0 bases. The germline CDR1 and CDR2 sequences are LNHDA and SQIVND (reference sequence). CDR3 length: 16 amino acids. CDR3 sequence: CASSISGSPSTDTQYF. The CDR3 coding sequence is TGTGCCAGTAGTATAAGCGGGAGCCCTAGCACAGATACGCAGTATTTT.

Ten or more counts support this clonotype. The chain joins TRBV5-5 to TRBJ2-7, with unresolved D. The CDR3 consists of 17 residues. V lost 5 bases and J 0 bases, leaving 21 bases between the germline ends. In germline, CDR1 is SGHKS, CDR2 YYEKEE (reference sequence). Written as DNA, the CDR3 is TGTGCCAGCAGTTTTGTCGGCGGTGGGTTTAGCTCCTACGAGCAGTACTTC. Its translation: CASSFVGGGFSSYEQYF.

This clonotype was picked up many times. The rearrangement links TRBV9 to TRBJ2-7; perhaps TRBD2 as D (5 bases). Trimming removed 4 bases at V and 1 base at J, with 15 bases between. The germline V gene has CDR1 SGDLS and CDR2 YYNGEE. The CDR3 sequence is 15 residues long. CDR3: CASSPGESSSYEQYF. CDR3 in DNA: TGTGCCAGCAGCCCCGGGGAAAGTTCTTCCTACGAGCAGTACTTC.

Ten or more counts support this clonotype. V and J are TRBV11-2 and TRBJ1-1, with 9 bases fitting TRBD1. Germline V lookup: CDR1 SGHAT, CDR2 FQNNGV. The CDR3 spans 17 residues. With V trimmed by 4 bases and J by 3 bases, 12 bases remained unmatched. Written as DNA, the CDR3 is TGTGCCAGCAGCTCTACAGGGGGCGATTCGTGGGACACTGAAGCTTTCTTT. Translation: CASSSTGGDSWDTEAFF.